Described below is a single T cell receptor (beta chain) sequence and its context. Antigen: not known. Amplification used 60 Vbeta primers and 13 Jbeta primers. Some clones are missing from TCRdb's copy, which holds only in-frame ones; the method was immunoSEQ multiplex PCR. The sample gives around 210,000 clones, around 85% of which show up once; 1.7% is in the top ten. The data were taken from a study of cytomegalovirus exposure and HLA in healthy donors. Study in general: Of all 398 donors who were genotyped, around 82% belonged to the Caucasian-associated ancestry cluster. Findings and limits, study-wide: The study designated 160 or so TCR beta chains cytomegalovirus-associated. The sole available immune exposure information was CMV serostatus. According to a later analysis, donors in an Asian-associated ancestry cluster reportedly had fewer N-insertions than the 666-donor mean.

Trimming took off 0 bases at V and 3 bases at J, with 11 bases between the two ends. The CDR3 has 15 residues. Germline CDR1 is MNHEY and CDR2 is SVGAGI. Sequencing was performed on PBMCs. The sequence derives from a man in his fifties or sixties in good health and CMV-seronegative. The rearrangement uses TRBV6-5 and TRBJ1-1; D possibly corresponds to TRBD1 (5 bases). The DNA for the CDR3 is TGTGCCAGCAGTTACTCAAGGGGCGCGGACACTGAAGCTTTCTTT. Protein: CASSYSRGADTEAFF.